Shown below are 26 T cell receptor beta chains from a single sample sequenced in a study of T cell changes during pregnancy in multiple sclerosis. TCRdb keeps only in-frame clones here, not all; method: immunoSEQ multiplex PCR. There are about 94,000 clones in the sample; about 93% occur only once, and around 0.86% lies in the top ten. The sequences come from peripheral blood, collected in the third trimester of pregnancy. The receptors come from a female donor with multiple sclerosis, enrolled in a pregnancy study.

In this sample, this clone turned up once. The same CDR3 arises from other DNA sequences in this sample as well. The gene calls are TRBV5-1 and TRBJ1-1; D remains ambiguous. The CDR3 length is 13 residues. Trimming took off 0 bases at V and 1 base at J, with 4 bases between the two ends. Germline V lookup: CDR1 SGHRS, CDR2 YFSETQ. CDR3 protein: CASSLAGNTEAFF. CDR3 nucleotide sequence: TGCGCCAGCAGCTTGGCCGGGAACACTGAAGCTTTCTTT.

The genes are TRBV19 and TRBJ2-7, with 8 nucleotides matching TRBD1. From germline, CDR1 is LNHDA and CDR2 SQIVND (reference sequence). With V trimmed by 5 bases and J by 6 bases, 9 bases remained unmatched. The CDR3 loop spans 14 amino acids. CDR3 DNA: TGTGCCAGTAGTTCCTTGACCAGGGGGCGCGAGCAGTACTTC. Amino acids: CASSSLTRGREQYF.

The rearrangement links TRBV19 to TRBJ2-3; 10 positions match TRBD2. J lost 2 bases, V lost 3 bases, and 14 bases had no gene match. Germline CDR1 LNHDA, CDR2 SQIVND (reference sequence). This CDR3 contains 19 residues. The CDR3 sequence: CASSIVVITSGTSTDTQYF. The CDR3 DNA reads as TGTGCCAGTAGTATTGTAGTAATTACTAGCGGGACCTCCACAGATACGCAGTATTTT. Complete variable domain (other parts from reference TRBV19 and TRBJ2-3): DGGITQSPKYLFRKEGQNVTLSCEQNLNHDAMYWYRQDPGQGLRLIYYSQIVNDFQKGDIAEGYSVSREKKESFPLTVTSAQKNPTAFYLCASSIVVITSGTSTDTQYFGPGTRLTVL.

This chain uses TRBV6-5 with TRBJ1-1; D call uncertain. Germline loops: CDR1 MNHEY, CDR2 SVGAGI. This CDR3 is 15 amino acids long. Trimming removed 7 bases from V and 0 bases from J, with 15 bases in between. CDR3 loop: CASTPTGYMNTEAFF. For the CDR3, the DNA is TGTGCCAGCACTCCCACCGGGTATATGAACACTGAAGCTTTCTTT.

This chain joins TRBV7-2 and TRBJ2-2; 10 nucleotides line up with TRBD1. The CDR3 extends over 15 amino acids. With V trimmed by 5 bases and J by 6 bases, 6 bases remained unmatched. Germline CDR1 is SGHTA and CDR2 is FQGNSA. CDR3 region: CASSHRTGGAGELFF. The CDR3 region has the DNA TGTGCCAGCAGCCATCGGACAGGGGGGGCCGGGGAGCTGTTTTTT.

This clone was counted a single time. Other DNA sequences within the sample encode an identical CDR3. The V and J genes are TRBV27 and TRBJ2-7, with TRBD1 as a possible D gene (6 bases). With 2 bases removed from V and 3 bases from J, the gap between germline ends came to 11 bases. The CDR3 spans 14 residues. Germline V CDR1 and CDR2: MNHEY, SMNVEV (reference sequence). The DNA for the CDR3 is TGTGCCAGCAGTTTAGGGGGCAGGGTCTACGAGCAGTACTTC. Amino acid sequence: CASSLGGRVYEQYF.

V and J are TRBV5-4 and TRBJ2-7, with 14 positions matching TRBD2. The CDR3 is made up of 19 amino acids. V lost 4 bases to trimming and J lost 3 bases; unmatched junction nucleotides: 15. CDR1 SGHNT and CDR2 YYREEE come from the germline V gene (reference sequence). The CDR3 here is CASSEVSGTSGSRYYEQYF. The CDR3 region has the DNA TGTGCCAGCAGCGAAGTATCGGGGACTAGCGGGAGCCGATACTACGAGCAGTACTTC.

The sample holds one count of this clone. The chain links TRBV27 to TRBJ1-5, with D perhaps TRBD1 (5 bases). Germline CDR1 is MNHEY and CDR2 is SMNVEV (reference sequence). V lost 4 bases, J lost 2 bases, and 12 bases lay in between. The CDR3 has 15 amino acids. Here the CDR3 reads CASSSSLGGNQPQHF. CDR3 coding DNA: TGTGCCAGCAGTTCGTCTTTAGGGGGCAATCAGCCCCAGCATTTT.

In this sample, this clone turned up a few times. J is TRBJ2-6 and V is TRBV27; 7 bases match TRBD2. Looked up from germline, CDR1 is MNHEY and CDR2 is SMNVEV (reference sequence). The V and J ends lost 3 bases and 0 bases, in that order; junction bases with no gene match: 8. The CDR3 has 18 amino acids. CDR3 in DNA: TGTGCCAGCAGTTTGGGAGGGGAAGGGGCCTCTGGGGCCAACGTCCTGACTTTC. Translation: CASSLGGEGASGANVLTF.

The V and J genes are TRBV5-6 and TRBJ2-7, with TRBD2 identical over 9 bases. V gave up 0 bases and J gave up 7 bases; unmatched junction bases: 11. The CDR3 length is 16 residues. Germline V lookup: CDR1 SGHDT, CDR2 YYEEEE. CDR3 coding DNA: TGTGCCAGCAGCTTGGCCTGGGATAGCGGGAGTGATGAGCAGTACTTC. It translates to CASSLAWDSGSDEQYF.

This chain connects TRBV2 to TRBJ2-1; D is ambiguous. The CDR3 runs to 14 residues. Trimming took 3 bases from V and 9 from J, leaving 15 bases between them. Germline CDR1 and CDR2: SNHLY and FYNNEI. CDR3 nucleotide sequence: TGTGCCAGCAGTGAGATGATTGCGTTCGGTGAGCAGTTCTTC. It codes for CASSEMIAFGEQFF.

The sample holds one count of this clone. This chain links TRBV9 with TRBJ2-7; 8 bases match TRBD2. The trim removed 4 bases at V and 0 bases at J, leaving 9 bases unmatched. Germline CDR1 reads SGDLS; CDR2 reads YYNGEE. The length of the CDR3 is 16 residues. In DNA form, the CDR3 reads TGTGCCAGCAGCCCTCTCGGGGGGGGGAGCTCCTACGAGCAGTACTTC. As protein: CASSPLGGGSSYEQYF. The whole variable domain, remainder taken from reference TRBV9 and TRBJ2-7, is DSGVTQTPKHLITATGQRVTLRCSPRSGDLSVYWYQQSLDQGLQFLIQYYNGEERAKGNILERFSAQQFPDLHSELNLSSLELGDSALYFCASSPLGGGSSYEQYFGPGTRLTVT.

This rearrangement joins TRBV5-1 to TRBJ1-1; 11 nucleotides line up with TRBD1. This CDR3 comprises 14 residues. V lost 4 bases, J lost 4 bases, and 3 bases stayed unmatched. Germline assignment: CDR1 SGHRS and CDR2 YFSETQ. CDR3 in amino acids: CASSTGTGGTEAFF. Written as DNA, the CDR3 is TGCGCCAGCAGCACAGGGACAGGGGGCACTGAAGCTTTCTTT.

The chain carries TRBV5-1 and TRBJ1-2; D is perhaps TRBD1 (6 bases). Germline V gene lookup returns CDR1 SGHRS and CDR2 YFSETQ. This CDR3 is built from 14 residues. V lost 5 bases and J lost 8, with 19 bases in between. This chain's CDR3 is CASSPQGTVEGYTF. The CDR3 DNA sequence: TGCGCCAGCAGTCCCCAGGGGACGGTTGAAGGCTACACCTTC.

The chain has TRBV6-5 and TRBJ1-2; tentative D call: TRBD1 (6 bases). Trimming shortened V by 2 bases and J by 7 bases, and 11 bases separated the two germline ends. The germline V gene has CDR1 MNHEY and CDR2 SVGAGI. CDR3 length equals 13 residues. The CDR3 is CASSYLGAGGYTF. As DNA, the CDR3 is TGTGCCAGCAGTTACCTGGGGGCGGGTGGCTACACCTTC.

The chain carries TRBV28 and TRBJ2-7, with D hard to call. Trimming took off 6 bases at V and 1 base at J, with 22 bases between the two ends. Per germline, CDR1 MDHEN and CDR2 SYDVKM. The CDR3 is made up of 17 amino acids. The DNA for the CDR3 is TGTGCCAGCAGATACGGTGTAGTCCTCACGAAGTCCTACGAGCAGTACTTC. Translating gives CASRYGVVLTKSYEQYF.

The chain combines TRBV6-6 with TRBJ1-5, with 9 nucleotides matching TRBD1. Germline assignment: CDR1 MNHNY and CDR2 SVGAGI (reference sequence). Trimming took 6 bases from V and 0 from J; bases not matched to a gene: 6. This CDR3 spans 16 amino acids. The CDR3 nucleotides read TGTGCCAGCAGCACGGACAGGGGCTATAGCAATCAGCCCCAGCATTTT. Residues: CASSTDRGYSNQPQHF.

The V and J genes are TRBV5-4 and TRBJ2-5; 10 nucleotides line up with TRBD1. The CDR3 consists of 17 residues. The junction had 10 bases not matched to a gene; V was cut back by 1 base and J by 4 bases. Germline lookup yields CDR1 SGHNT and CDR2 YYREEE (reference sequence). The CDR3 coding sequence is TGTGCCAGCAGCTTGACCGGACAGGGGGACGGGTTAGAGACCCAGTACTTC. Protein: CASSLTGQGDGLETQYF.

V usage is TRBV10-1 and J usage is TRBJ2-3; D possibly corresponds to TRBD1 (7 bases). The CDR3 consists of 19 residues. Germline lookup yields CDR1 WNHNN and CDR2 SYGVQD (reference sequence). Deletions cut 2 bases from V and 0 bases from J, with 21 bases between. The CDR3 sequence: CASSEQCRGNSGSTDTQYF. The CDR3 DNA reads TGCGCCAGCAGTGAGCAGTGCAGGGGGAACAGCGGGAGCACAGATACGCAGTATTTT.

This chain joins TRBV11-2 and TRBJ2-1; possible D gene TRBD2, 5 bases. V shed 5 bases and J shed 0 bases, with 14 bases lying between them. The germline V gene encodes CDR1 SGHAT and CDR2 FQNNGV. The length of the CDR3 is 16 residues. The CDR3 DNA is TGTGCCAGCAGCCCCCCACTGGGGAGCTCCTACAATGAGCAGTTCTTC. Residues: CASSPPLGSSYNEQFF. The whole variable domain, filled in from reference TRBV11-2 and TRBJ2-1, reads EAGVAQSPRYKIIEKRQSVAFWCNPISGHATLYWYQQILGQGPKLLIQFQNNGVVDDSQLPKDRFSAERLKGVDSTLKIQPAKLEDSAVYLCASSPPLGSSYNEQFFGPGTRLTVL.

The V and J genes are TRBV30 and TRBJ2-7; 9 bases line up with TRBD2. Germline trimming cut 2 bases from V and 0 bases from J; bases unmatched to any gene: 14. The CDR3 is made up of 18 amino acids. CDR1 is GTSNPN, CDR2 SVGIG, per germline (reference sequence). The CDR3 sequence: CAWSPFTSGLGPSYEQYF. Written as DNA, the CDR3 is TGTGCCTGGAGTCCTTTTACTAGCGGGTTGGGCCCCTCCTACGAGCAGTACTTC.

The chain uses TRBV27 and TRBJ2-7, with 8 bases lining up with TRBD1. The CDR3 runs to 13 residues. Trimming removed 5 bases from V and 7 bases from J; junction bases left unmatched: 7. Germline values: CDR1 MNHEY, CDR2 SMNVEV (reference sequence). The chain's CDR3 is CASSNRGAGEQYF. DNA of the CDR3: TGTGCCAGCAGTAACAGGGGGGCTGGGGAGCAGTACTTC.

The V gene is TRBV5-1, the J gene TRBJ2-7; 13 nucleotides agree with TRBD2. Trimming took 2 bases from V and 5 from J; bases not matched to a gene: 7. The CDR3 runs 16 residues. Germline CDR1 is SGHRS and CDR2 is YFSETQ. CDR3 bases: TGCGCCAGCAGCTTACAGGGACTAGCGGGAAACGACGAGCAGTACTTC. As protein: CASSLQGLAGNDEQYF. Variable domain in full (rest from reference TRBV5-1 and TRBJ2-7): KAGVTQTPRYLIKTRGQQVTLSCSPISGHRSVSWYQQTPGQGLQFLFEYFSETQRNKGNFPGRFSGRQFSNSRSEMNVSTLELGDSALYLCASSLQGLAGNDEQYFGPGTRLTVT.

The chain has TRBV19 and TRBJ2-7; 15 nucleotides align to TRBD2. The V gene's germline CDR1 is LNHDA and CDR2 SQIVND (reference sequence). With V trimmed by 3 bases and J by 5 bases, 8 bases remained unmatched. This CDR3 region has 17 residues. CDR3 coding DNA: TGTGCCAGTAGTATCGGACTAGCGGGAGGGCCCTCGGACGAGCAGTACTTC. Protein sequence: CASSIGLAGGPSDEQYF.

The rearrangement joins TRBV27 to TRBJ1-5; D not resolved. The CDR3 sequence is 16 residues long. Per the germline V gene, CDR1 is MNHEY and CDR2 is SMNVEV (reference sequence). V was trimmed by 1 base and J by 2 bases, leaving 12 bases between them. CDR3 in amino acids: CASSLLAGSGNQPQHF. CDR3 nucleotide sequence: TGTGCCAGCAGTTTATTAGCGGGTTCGGGCAATCAGCCCCAGCATTTT.

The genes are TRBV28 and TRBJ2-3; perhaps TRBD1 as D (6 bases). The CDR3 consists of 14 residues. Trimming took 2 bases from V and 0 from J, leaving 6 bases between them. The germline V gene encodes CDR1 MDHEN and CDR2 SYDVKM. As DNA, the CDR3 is TGTGCCAGCAGTTTAGGACAGAGCACAGATACGCAGTATTTT. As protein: CASSLGQSTDTQYF. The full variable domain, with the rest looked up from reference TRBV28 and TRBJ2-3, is DVKVTQSSRYLVKRTGEKVFLECVQDMDHENMFWYRQDPGLGLRLIYFSYDVKMKEKGDIPEGYSVSREKKERFSLILESASTNQTSMYLCASSLGQSTDTQYFGPGTRLTVL.